Listed below are T cell receptor beta chains from one sample, sequenced in a study of T-cell reconstitution after alpha-beta-depleted transplantation in children. TCRdb itself ran the PCR reads through MiXCR, one entry per CDR3 protein. This table holds hundreds of thousands of distinct CDR3 sequences, about 12% found once. Sample: PBMCs from the stem cell graft donor, taken from the stem cell graft. The receptor set was obtained from a human donor who donated a stem cell graft to a child with acute lymphoblastic leukemia. Both conserved end residues are part of each CDR3. A D gene is named only where the DNA matches it firmly. Some rows have no size entry. The others give once, few or many, or a class for an expanded clone.

cdr3_nt	cdr3_aa	v_call	clone_size	d_call	j_call
TGTGCCAGCAGTTTATCTATCTACGAGCAGTACTTC	CASSLSIYEQYF	TRBV12-3/TRBV12-4	many	.	TRBJ2-7
TGTGCCAGCAGCAGGCAAGGGACTAGCGAATCGACCCAGTACTTC	CASSRQGTSESTQYF	TRBV9	many	TRBD2	TRBJ2-5
TGTGCCAGCAGCTTAGAAGGGGGGCTGAACACTGAAGCTTTCTTT	CASSLEGGLNTEAFF	TRBV7-9	many	.	TRBJ1-1
TGTGCCAGCAGGGGGTGGGAGCAGTTCTTC	CASRGWEQFF	TRBV6-2/TRBV6-3	many	.	TRBJ2-1
TGCGCCAGCAATTTCGGGCGCTCTAGCACAGATACGCAGTATTTT	CASNFGRSSTDTQYF	TRBV5-1	.	.	TRBJ2-3
TGTGCCAGCAGCCTGCCGGGGCCAGGCCAAGAGACCCAGTACTTC	CASSLPGPGQETQYF	TRBV4-2	.	.	TRBJ2-5
TGTGCCAGCAGGGCCGGGACTCAGTACAATGAGCAGTTCTTC	CASRAGTQYNEQFF	TRBV2	.	.	TRBJ2-1
TGCGCCAGCAGCTTGGGTGGTTTCTCCTACAATGAGCAGTTCTTC	CASSLGGFSYNEQFF	TRBV5-1	many	.	TRBJ2-1
TGTGCCAGCAGCTTCAGACAAGGAGGCTATGGCTACACCTTC	CASSFRQGGYGYTF	TRBV7-2	few	.	TRBJ1-2
TGTGCCAGCAGCCAAGAGACCGGGGAGCTGTTTTTT	CASSQETGELFF	TRBV3-1	many	.	TRBJ2-2
TGCGCCAGCAGAGAGTGGACAGGGGTAAACACTGAAGCTTTCTTT	CASREWTGVNTEAFF	TRBV5-1	many	TRBD1	TRBJ1-1
TGTGCCAGCAGTTTGTACCGGGGTGCTGGCACAGATACGCAGTATTTT	CASSLYRGAGTDTQYF	TRBV28	many	.	TRBJ2-3
TGTGCCAGCAGCTTAGCTCCGGGAGCTGGAGAGCAGTACTTC	CASSLAPGAGEQYF	TRBV11-2	many	.	TRBJ2-7
TGCAGCGCCCGAGGGGGACAAGGATTCCCGACTTCCAACTACGAGCAGTACTTC	CSARGGQGFPTSNYEQYF	TRBV29-1	many	.	TRBJ2-7
TGTGCCAGCTCACCACTCGGGACAGGGCCGTTTTCCGGGGAGCTGTTTTTT	CASSPLGTGPFSGELFF	TRBV18	.	TRBD1	TRBJ2-2
TGCGCCAGCAGCTTGGATTCAGGGACTGAAAAACTGTTTTTT	CASSLDSGTEKLFF	TRBV5-1	many	.	TRBJ1-4
TGTGCCAGCAGTTTACGGGAGGGAAAAGAGACCCAGTACTTC	CASSLREGKETQYF	TRBV12-3/TRBV12-4	many	TRBD2	TRBJ2-5
TGTGCCAGCAGTTTAAGCGGGAGAAGGGTAGACAATGAGCAGTTCTTC	CASSLSGRRVDNEQFF	TRBV27	many	TRBD2	TRBJ2-1
TGCAGCGTCCCTTACGACACCGGGGAGCTGTTTTTT	CSVPYDTGELFF	TRBV29-1	many	.	TRBJ2-2
TGTGCCAGCAGGGGACAGGGGGCGAGGTATGGCTACACCTTC	CASRGQGARYGYTF	TRBV6-1	many	TRBD1	TRBJ1-2
TGTGCCAGCAGTTTACTTCCCGGACAGGGTGTCAATGAGCAGTTCTTC	CASSLLPGQGVNEQFF	TRBV27	many	TRBD1	TRBJ2-1
TGTGCCAGCAATGCGGGGCTAGAGACCCAGTACTTC	CASNAGLETQYF	TRBV28	many	.	TRBJ2-5
TGTGCCAGCAGCCGTTGGGACAGTTACTTATACGAGCAGTACTTC	CASSRWDSYLYEQYF	TRBV11-2	.	TRBD1	TRBJ2-7
TGTGCCAGCAGCGTATCGCGGGGGCCCCCTGACGAGCAGTACTTC	CASSVSRGPPDEQYF	TRBV9	many	.	TRBJ2-7
TGTGCCAGCAGCTCATACGGGGGGCCAGACTTTTACGAGCAGTACTTC	CASSSYGGPDFYEQYF	TRBV7-2	many	.	TRBJ2-7
TGTGCCAGCAGCTTCTCCCAGGGGCCCCAGCATTTT	CASSFSQGPQHF	TRBV7-8	many	.	TRBJ1-5
TGTGCCAGCAGCTTTATACCTGGAAGCACTGAAGCTTTCTTT	CASSFIPGSTEAFF	TRBV12-3/TRBV12-4	many	.	TRBJ1-1
TGTGCCAGCAGTGGGATTACAAGTTGGGGGGCAGGTGTTAATAATGAAAAACTGTTTTTT	CASSGITSWGAGVNNEKLFF	TRBV6-1	.	.	TRBJ1-4
TGCGCCAGCAGCCAAGGAGGAGCGGGAGTATCTGACAATGAGCAGTTCTTC	CASSQGGAGVSDNEQFF	TRBV4-3	many	TRBD2	TRBJ2-1
TGTGCCAGCAGCCCTGGGGGCCAAAATGAGCAGTTCTTC	CASSPGGQNEQFF	TRBV9	many	.	TRBJ2-1
TGCGCCAGCAGCCAAGATCCGGCAGGGCGGAGAGAGGGCTACACCTTC	CASSQDPAGRREGYTF	TRBV4-3	many	.	TRBJ1-2